This T cell receptor beta chain is from a study of CD8 T cells in ankylosing spondylitis. General study points: Earlier reports found some motif variants in synovial fluid and blood in reactive arthritis. Ankylosing spondylitis blood appeared to carry a characteristic TCR beta motif of roughly eight highly homologous variants.

TCRdb re-analysed the 5' RACE reads in MiXCR, keeping a single row per CDR3 protein. The sample lists 750,000 to 850,000 distinct CDR3 sequences, 10% to 15% occurring once. Trimming cost V 1 base and J 4 bases; bases outside gene matches: 7. This CDR3 is 16 amino acids long. This clonotype was seen many times. Antigen: not known. This clonotype was sampled from a male donor with ankylosing spondylitis. The specimen sequenced was blood, either unsorted or a sorted T cell fraction (not recorded which). This rearrangement joins TRBV12-3 or TRBV12-4 to TRBJ2-5; 9 bases line up with TRBD2. CDR3 protein: CASSLVGSGSRETQYF. Here the CDR3 DNA reads TGTGCCAGCAGTTTAGTCGGTAGCGGGAGTCGAGAGACCCAGTACTTC.